The entry below describes one T cell receptor beta chain. Produced via immunoSEQ multiplex PCR; TCRdb's table is partial and in-frame only. The table includes around 160,000 clones, roughly four fifths detected once. These data come from a study of blood T cell repertoires in COVID-19. Germline values: CDR1 SNHLY, CDR2 FYNNEI. V lost 3 bases and J 7 bases, leaving 9 bases between the germline ends. This CDR3 spans 12 amino acids. V usage is TRBV2 and J usage is TRBJ1-1; TRBD1 might be the D (5 bases). The sequencing input was peripheral blood. The sequence was obtained from a man in his sixties with active or convalescent COVID-19. The CDR3 loop is CASSDWGGEAFF. CDR3 nucleotide sequence: TGTGCCAGCAGTGACTGGGGCGGTGAAGCTTTCTTT.